This T cell receptor beta chain stems from a study of blood T cell repertoires in COVID-19. Across the study: From the United States, Italy and Spain came samples of acute and convalescent COVID-19. PBMCs, B-cell-depleted T cells, or T cells were the source of the cDNA or gDNA that made up the material.

Those enrolled in Seattle joined during active infection and were followed longitudinally afterward. Authors' data handling: By means of reference gene primer amplification, nucleated cell counts were estimated. Method: immunoSEQ multiplex PCR; TCRdb's copy keeps in-frame clones and lacks some. The V and J calls and clone size are taken from that table; D and trimming were inferred from the DNA. The table shows over 150,000 clones, with approximately 88% occurring only once. Sequencing input: peripheral blood. The receptor comes from a woman aged 35 to 49 with COVID-19, enrolled during active disease.

The CDR3 DNA is TGTGCCATCAAAGACTCCACCGGTTTGTGGCAGTTCTTC. This translates into CAIKDSTGLWQFF. The chain combines TRBV10-3 with TRBJ2-1; D remains unclear. CDR1 is ENHRY and CDR2 is SYGVKD in the germline V gene. The CDR3 has 13 residues. The V and J ends lost 7 bases and 12 bases respectively, with 19 bases between them.